This T cell receptor (beta chain) was retrieved from a study of shared clonotypes between healthy human individuals. As for the study in general: The cohort comprised a couple of women and a few men. Their ages spanned 18 to 49 years. Study observations and caveats: Larger estimated richness was generally recorded for naive subsets relative to memory subsets.

Only in-frame clones appear in the TCRdb table, and some are missing; sequencing was by immunoSEQ multiplex PCR. The data contain hundreds of thousands of clones, about 95% of them singletons. As regards this clone: Its antigen is still unknown.

Germline CDR1 SNHLY, CDR2 FYNNEI. The ends were cut back, 1 base at V and 7 bases at J, with 7 bases in the middle. The CDR3 contains 12 residues. J is TRBJ1-2 and V is TRBV2; unclear D gene. The sequence was obtained from a woman younger than 45 in good health. The specimen sequenced was naive CD4+ T cells sorted from blood. Subset described: CD45RA+ positively selected. The CDR3 reads CASSEDSSGYTF. For the CDR3, the DNA is TGTGCCAGCAGTGAAGACAGCAGTGGCTACACCTTC. The full variable domain, its missing parts supplied by reference TRBV2 and TRBJ1-2, is EPEVTQTPSHQVTQMGQEVILRCVPISNHLYFYWYRQILGQKVEFLVSFYNNEISEKSEIFDDQFSVERPDGSNFTLKIRSTKLEDSAMYFCASSEDSSGYTFGSGTRLTVV.